This T cell receptor (beta chain) was documented in a study of Ad26.COV2.S vaccination and SARS-CoV-2 variants. CDR3 length: 14 residues. The V end was cut by 3 bases, the J end by 1 base, with 7 bases between. CDR1 is MNHEY, CDR2 SMNVEV, per germline (reference sequence). Noted treatment: some 19 received Ad26.COV2.S at low or high dose, single or two shots; several received placebo; per-sample allocation not given. The study sampled participants on day 63 after the first vaccine or placebo injection. The protocol was immunoSEQ multiplex PCR, while the TCRdb copy is restricted to in-frame clones and leaves out a portion. The data show some 320,000 clones, just under 85% seen once.

The chain uses TRBV27 and TRBJ1-5; D uncertain. The sequenced sample was peripheral blood, obtained in a trial of Ad26.COV2.S vaccine versus placebo. The receptor was isolated from a person between 18 and 65 years old who received the Ad26.COV2.S COVID-19 vaccine or a placebo. The CDR3 DNA follows: TGTGCCAGCAGTTTGGCACAAAGCAATCAGCCCCAGCATTTT. Translating gives CASSLAQSNQPQHF.